This record covers a single TCR beta chain. Germline values: CDR1 SQVTM, CDR2 ANQGSEA. This CDR3 has 15 residues. The germline V and J ends were trimmed by 0 bases and 1 base, with 13 bases remaining between them. Clones were read by immunoSEQ multiplex PCR, and TCRdb kept only the in-frame ones, dropping some. The sample has some 180,000 clones, approximately 83% seen once; the top ten hold about a tenth. This record comes from a study of blood T cell repertoires in COVID-19. The chain carries TRBV29-1 and TRBJ2-7; D possibly corresponds to TRBD1 (6 bases). This sequence was found in a man in his sixties or seventies with active or convalescent COVID-19. Sequenced: peripheral blood. CDR3 sequence: CSVEEGGKGSYEQYF. In DNA form, the CDR3 reads TGCAGCGTTGAAGAAGGGGGAAAAGGGTCCTACGAGCAGTACTTC.